The 5 T cell receptor beta chains in this list originate from one sample, sequenced in a study of STAT5B mutations in CD4+ large granular lymphocyte leukemia. Measured with immunoSEQ multiplex PCR; TCRdb has only the in-frame clones, and not every one. The table shows around 34,000 clones, with around 81% occurring only once. Sequencing was done on a sample of CD4+ T cells from blood buffy coats. The receptors come from a human donor in good health.

The chain carries TRBV30 and TRBJ2-2; D uncertain. The V gene lost 0 bases and the J gene lost 3 bases, with 11 bases spanning the gap. The CDR3 loop spans 15 amino acids. Germline V gives CDR1 GTSNPN, CDR2 SVGIG (reference sequence). CDR3: CAWSVITAHTGELFF. For the CDR3, the DNA is TGTGCCTGGAGTGTAATTACAGCTCACACCGGGGAGCTGTTTTTT.

V is TRBV5-1 and J is TRBJ1-5, with D perhaps matching TRBD1 (5 bases). The germline CDR1 and CDR2 sequences are SGHRS and YFSETQ. This CDR3 comprises 15 residues. V was shortened by 0 bases and J by 5 bases, with 12 bases between the two germline ends. DNA for the CDR3: TGCGCCAGCAGCTTGGGGGGGGGTCAGGATCAGCCCCAGCATTTT. Amino acid sequence: CASSLGGGQDQPQHF.

V gene TRBV28 combines with J gene TRBJ2-6; TRBD1 matches 9 bases. In germline, CDR1 is MDHEN, CDR2 SYDVKM. The CDR3 sequence is 18 residues long. V trimming: 6 bases; J trimming: 0 bases; junction bases outside the gene matches: 9. CDR3 in amino acids: CASRDDRGDSSGANVLTF. For the CDR3, the DNA is TGTGCCAGCAGGGATGACAGGGGGGACAGCTCTGGGGCCAACGTCCTGACTTTC.

The chain uses TRBV5-5 and TRBJ2-3; the D call may be TRBD1 or TRBD2 (6 bases each). This CDR3 comprises 13 residues. V lost 6 bases and J 1 base, leaving 9 bases between the germline ends. Germline CDR1 and CDR2: SGHKS and YYEKEE (reference sequence). The CDR3 nucleotides are TGTGCCAGCACGAGGGGGGGCACAGATACGCAGTATTTT. It translates to CASTRGGTDTQYF.

The chain is built from TRBV11-3 and TRBJ1-1, with D uncertain. The V and J ends lost 5 bases and 3 bases respectively, with 10 bases between them. Per germline, CDR1 SGHNT and CDR2 YENEEA. The CDR3 has 13 residues. The CDR3 bases are TGTGCCAGCAGCGCTCCTTGGGACACTGAAGCTTTCTTT. Translated: CASSAPWDTEAFF.